This record concerns one T cell receptor beta chain sequence. Its antigen is still unknown. The source of the sample is a study of cytomegalovirus exposure and HLA in healthy donors. About the study: A previous analysis identified 95 million to 140 million unique TCR beta sequences derived from some 200 million T cells.

PCR primers comprised 60 Vbeta and 13 Jbeta primers. Repertoires were generated with immunoSEQ multiplex PCR, while TCRdb's copy carries only in-frame clones and drops some. The sample records about 130,000 clones, less than 80% being singletons. Study-level findings and limits: Common viral pathogens seemed, in a later analysis, to connect with several of the most significant clusters. The majority of TCR sequences were rare, yet some public TCRs appeared in many donors.

Each of the donors was a healthy bone marrow donor. Trimming left V 1 base short and J 2 bases short, with 12 bases between. This CDR3 is built from 15 residues. The germline V gene encodes CDR1 SGHRS and CDR2 YFSETQ. The source of this sequence is a man in his forties in good health and CMV-seropositive. This chain links TRBV5-1 with TRBJ1-1; D may be TRBD1 (6 bases). The specimen sequenced was PBMCs. This chain's CDR3 is CASSLKQGLNTEAFF. CDR3 coding DNA: TGCGCCAGCAGCTTGAAACAGGGACTAAACACTGAAGCTTTCTTT.